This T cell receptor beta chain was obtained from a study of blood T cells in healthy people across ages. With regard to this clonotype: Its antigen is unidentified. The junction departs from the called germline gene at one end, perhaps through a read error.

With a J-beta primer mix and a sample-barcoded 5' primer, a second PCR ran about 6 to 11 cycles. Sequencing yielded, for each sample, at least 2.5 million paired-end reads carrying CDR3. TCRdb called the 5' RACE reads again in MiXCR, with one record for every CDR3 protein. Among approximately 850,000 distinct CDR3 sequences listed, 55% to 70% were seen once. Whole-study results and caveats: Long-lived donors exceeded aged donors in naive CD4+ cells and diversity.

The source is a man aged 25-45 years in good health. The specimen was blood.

CDR3 amino acids: CSARAQGGTYYEQFF. DNA of the CDR3: TGCAGTGCTAGGGCCCAGGGGGGGACCTACTATGAGCAGTTCTTC. The gene calls are TRBV20-1 and TRBJ2-1, with D perhaps matching TRBD1 or TRBD2 (7 bases each). The CDR3 has 15 amino acids. From germline, CDR1 is DFQATT and CDR2 SNEGSKA (reference sequence).